Listed below are T cell receptor beta chains from one sample, sequenced in a study of T cell responses to AZD1222 COVID-19 vaccine. Profiled with immunoSEQ multiplex PCR; TCRdb holds only in-frame clones, not every one. Among 130,000 or so clones listed, 70% to 90% were seen once. The sequencing used peripheral blood, collected on day 0 of AZD1222 vaccination. Receptors originate from an adult in good health. The CDR3 runs from the conserved cysteine through the conserved F or W. D genes are given only for firm matches. Only part of the rows carry a size: once, few, many, or a class if the clone is expanded.

j_gene	v_gene	abundance	d_gene	CDR3aa	CDR3nt
TRBJ2-3	TRBV24-1	once	TRBD2	CATSDPDGGIDTQYF	TGTGCCACCAGTGACCCTGACGGGGGGATAGATACGCAGTATTTT
TRBJ1-6	TRBV6-1	few	NA	CASSDRTAVRGSPLHF	TGTGCCAGCAGTGACCGGACCGCAGTTCGAGGTTCACCCCTCCACTTT
TRBJ2-1	TRBV24-1	NA	TRBD2	CATSPTGLADSYNEQFF	TGTGCCACCAGTCCCACTGGGCTAGCGGATTCCTACAATGAGCAGTTCTTC
TRBJ2-1	TRBV7-3	NA	NA	CASSSNNLHEQFF	TGTGCCAGCAGCTCTAATAATCTCCATGAGCAGTTCTTC
TRBJ2-7	TRBV7-9	NA	TRBD2	CASSHGTSVDPYEQYF	TGTGCCAGCAGCCATGGAACTAGCGTCGACCCCTACGAGCAGTACTTC
TRBJ1-1	TRBV3-1/TRBV3-2	NA	TRBD1	CASNTGTVNTEAFF	TGTGCCAGCAACACCGGGACAGTGAACACTGAAGCTTTCTTT
TRBJ1-4	TRBV19	NA	NA	CASSRDGKLFF	TGTGCCAGTAGCCGGGACGGCAAACTGTTTTTT
TRBJ2-5	TRBV5-1	NA	NA	CASALGTAVQETQYF	TGCGCCAGCGCCCTGGGGACTGCAGTCCAAGAGACCCAGTACTTC
TRBJ1-1	TRBV28	NA	NA	CASSLLTIRNTEAFF	TGTGCCAGCAGTTTACTGACAATCCGGAACACTGAAGCTTTCTTT
TRBJ2-1	TRBV2	NA	TRBD1	CASSSNRDRGTEQFF	TGTGCCAGCAGCTCAAACCGGGACAGGGGGACTGAGCAGTTCTTC
TRBJ2-1	TRBV28	once	TRBD1	CASSSLDRGRINEQFF	TGTGCCAGCAGTTCTTTGGACAGGGGGCGTATCAATGAGCAGTTCTTC
TRBJ2-3	TRBV3-1/TRBV3-2	NA	NA	CASSHSTEFTDTQYF	TGTGCCAGCAGCCACAGTACAGAGTTCACAGATACGCAGTATTTT
TRBJ2-4	TRBV9	once	NA	CASSPGSGNIQYF	TGTGCCAGCAGCCCAGGGAGCGGAAACATTCAGTACTTC
TRBJ2-6	TRBV5-1	NA	NA	CASSRLSGANVLTF	TGCGCCAGCTCGAGGCTCTCTGGGGCCAACGTCCTGACTTTC
TRBJ1-1	TRBV6-5	NA	NA	CASSDTGRSTEAFF	TGTGCCAGCAGCGACACCGGGAGAAGCACTGAAGCTTTCTTT
TRBJ1-6	TRBV25-1	NA	NA	CASSGDVAYNSPLHF	TGTGCCAGCAGTGGAGACGTTGCCTATAATTCACCCCTCCACTTT
TRBJ2-7	TRBV7-9	NA	TRBD2	CASSLGLAGGSYEQYF	TGTGCCAGCAGCTTAGGACTAGCGGGAGGTTCTTACGAGCAGTACTTC
TRBJ2-5	TRBV19	NA	TRBD1	CASSILGRGREETQYF	TGTGCCAGTAGTATACTTGGCAGGGGGCGGGAAGAGACCCAGTACTTC
TRBJ2-7	TRBV19	NA	TRBD2	CASSGTGTRHEQYF	TGTGCCAGTAGTGGAACCGGGACTAGGCACGAGCAGTACTTC
TRBJ2-1	TRBV14	NA	TRBD1	CASSQEGGTGPNEQFF	TGTGCCAGCAGCCAAGAAGGGGGGACAGGGCCTAATGAGCAGTTCTTC
TRBJ2-7	TRBV13	few	NA	CASSPGSRFGTISYEQYF	TGTGCCAGCAGCCCAGGTTCCCGGTTCGGGACGATCTCCTACGAGCAGTACTTC
TRBJ2-2	TRBV4-1	NA	TRBD2	CASSQDSLAGLELFF	TGCGCCAGCAGCCAAGATTCGCTAGCGGGCCTGGAGCTGTTTTTT
TRBJ1-5	TRBV4-1	NA	NA	CASSQDKDYSNQPQHF	TGCGCCAGCAGCCAAGATAAGGACTATAGCAATCAGCCCCAGCATTTT
TRBJ2-2	TRBV4-3	NA	TRBD1	CASSQETGVNTGELFF	TGCGCCAGCAGCCAAGAAACAGGGGTGAACACCGGGGAGCTGTTTTTT
TRBJ1-1	TRBV3-1/TRBV3-2	NA	NA	CASSQDSGSRNTEAFF	TGTGCCAGCAGCCAAGATAGCGGGAGTAGGAACACTGAAGCTTTCTTT
TRBJ2-7	TRBV7-2	NA	NA	CASSLTSGGTYEQYF	TGTGCCAGCAGCTTAACAAGTGGCGGAACCTACGAGCAGTACTTC